The T cell receptor (beta chain) described here comes from a study of blood T cell repertoires in COVID-19. This clone turned up a few times. Some clones are missing from TCRdb's copy, which holds only in-frame ones; the method was immunoSEQ multiplex PCR. The sample shows 250,000 to 300,000 clones, 84% of them seen only once. The sample consisted of PBMCs or T cells enriched from blood (not recorded which). This TCR came from a man aged 50 to 59 who had recovered from COVID-19.

The DNA of the CDR3 is TGTGCCAGCAGCCCCTCCCCTCCAACTAGCGGGGGCTACAATGAGCAGTTCTTC. Its protein is CASSPSPPTSGGYNEQFF. The chain recombines TRBV7-3 with TRBJ2-1; 11 bases line up with TRBD2. CDR1 is SGHTA and CDR2 is FQGTGA in the germline V gene. The trim removed 5 bases at V and 3 bases at J, leaving 12 bases unmatched. The CDR3 consists of 18 residues.